This is a list of T cell receptor beta chains from one sample in a study of blood T cells in healthy people across ages. One entry per CDR3 protein, called by TCRdb with MiXCR from the 5' RACE reads. The sample includes around 2 million distinct CDR3 sequences, 39% seen only once; the top ten take 23%. Material for sequencing was blood. The source is a human donor in good health. The CDR3 runs from the conserved cysteine through the conserved F or W. D genes are given only for firm matches. The size field is filled for only some rows; it gives once, few, many or a size class.

j_gene	d_gene	v_gene	abundance	CDR3aa	CDR3nt
TRBJ2-7	.	TRBV20-1	.	CSVYGGVLYEQYF	TGCAGTGTTTACGGGGGCGTCCTCTACGAGCAGTACTTC
TRBJ2-3	.	TRBV5-5	.	CASSFEWPLTDTQYF	TGTGCCAGCAGCTTTGAGTGGCCGCTCACAGATACGCAGTATTTT
TRBJ1-1	.	TRBV6-2/TRBV6-3	.	CASSLRGLKNTEAFF	TGTGCCAGCAGCCTTCGGGGGCTAAAGAACACTGAAGCTTTCTTT
TRBJ1-2	.	TRBV10-3	.	CAISDYRDKNGHTF	TGTGCCATCAGTGACTACAGGGATAAGAATGGCCACACCTTC
TRBJ1-2	.	TRBV6-5	.	CASSQPLGGRYTF	TGTGCCAGCAGCCAACCTCTAGGCGGGCGCTACACCTTC
TRBJ2-3	TRBD1	TRBV5-1	few	CASSLGRTGGPTDTQYF	TGCGCCAGCAGCTTAGGCAGAACAGGGGGACCCACAGATACGCAGTATTTT
TRBJ1-2	TRBD1	TRBV27	few	CASSWQGGNGYTF	TGTGCCAGCAGTTGGCAGGGGGGAAATGGCTACACCTTC
TRBJ1-1	.	TRBV6-5	.	CASSYTREGRTEAFF	TGTGCCAGCAGTTACACCCGGGAGGGGAGGACTGAAGCTTTCTTT
TRBJ1-1	TRBD1	TRBV29-1	.	CSVYTGTANTEAFF	TGCAGCGTATATACCGGGACAGCGAACACTGAAGCTTTCTTT
TRBJ2-5	TRBD1	TRBV6-4	.	CASSRDRGPGETQYF	TGTGCCAGCAGTCGGGACAGGGGGCCGGGAGAGACCCAGTACTTC
TRBJ2-1	.	TRBV12-3/TRBV12-4	many	CASSLGPYNEQFF	TGCGCCAGCAGCTTGGGACCGTACAATGAGCAGTTCTTC
TRBJ1-1	.	TRBV9	.	CASSGLGGAFF	TGTGCCAGCAGCGGGTTAGGGGGGGCTTTCTTT
TRBJ2-5	.	TRBV4-3	few	CASSHQEGGHREETQYF	TGCGCCAGCAGCCATCAGGAGGGAGGACACCGTGAAGAGACCCAGTACTTC
TRBJ2-7	.	TRBV19	.	CASSADSSSYNEQYF	TGTGCCAGTAGTGCAGACAGTTCCTCCTACAATGAGCAGTACTTC
TRBJ2-3	.	TRBV18	.	CASSPSTPDTQYF	TGTGCCAGCTCACCTTCTACCCCAGATACGCAGTATTTT
TRBJ2-1	TRBD2	TRBV7-3	.	CASSSWTSGGRNEQFF	TGTGCCAGCAGCTCATGGACTAGCGGGGGCAGGAATGAGCAGTTCTTC
TRBJ1-5	.	TRBV20-1	once	CSATPTRRYQPQHF	TGCAGTGCTACCCCGACCCGGAGATATCAGCCCCAGCATTTT
TRBJ2-1	.	TRBV15	few	CATSRGQILNNEQFF	TGTGCCACCAGCAGAGGACAGATACTAAACAATGAGCAGTTCTTC
TRBJ2-5	.	TRBV7-2	.	CASSFLAVLETQYF	TGTGCCAGCAGCTTTTTGGCGGTGTTGGAGACCCAGTACTTC
TRBJ2-3	.	TRBV11-2	.	CASSLERGGTRYF	TGTGCCAGCAGCTTAGAACGGGGAGGTACGCGGTATTTT
TRBJ2-1	TRBD1	TRBV5-1	.	CASSSPGQGLLGEQFF	TGCGCCAGCAGCTCCCCGGGACAGGGGCTGCTGGGAGAGCAGTTCTTC
TRBJ2-7	.	TRBV4-3	few	CASSQDILSYEQYF	TGCGCCAGCAGCCAAGACATCCTCTCCTACGAGCAGTACTTC
TRBJ2-3	.	TRBV7-6	.	CASSRAVRDTQYF	TGTGCCAGCAGCCGGGCCGTTAGGGATACGCAGTATTTT
TRBJ1-4	.	TRBV4-1	.	CASSQEGLDPDEKLFF	TGCGCCAGCAGCCAAGAGGGATTGGACCCGGACGAAAAACTGTTTTTT
TRBJ2-7	.	TRBV29-1	.	CSVKPRLTQEQYF	TGCAGCGTTAAACCCCGACTCACACAGGAGCAGTACTTC
TRBJ2-5	.	TRBV15	few	CATNIHLQETQYF	TGTGCCACCAACATACACCTCCAAGAGACCCAGTACTTC
TRBJ2-2	.	TRBV11-2	.	CASCLGQGETGELFF	TGTGCCAGCTGCTTGGGGCAGGGAGAAACCGGGGAGCTGTTTTTT
TRBJ2-1	TRBD2	TRBV9	.	CASSPRSSGYNEQFF	TGTGCCAGCAGCCCCCGTTCTAGCGGTTACAATGAGCAGTTCTTC
TRBJ2-5	.	TRBV5-5	few	CASSYRLDQETQYF	TGTGCCAGCAGCTACAGACTAGATCAAGAGACCCAGTACTTC
TRBJ1-4	.	TRBV4-2	few	CASSQSRADEKLFF	TGTGCCAGCAGCCAATCTCGGGCGGATGAAAAACTGTTTTTT
TRBJ2-3	.	TRBV4-3	few	CASSRGTAITDTQYF	TGCGCCAGCAGCCGCGGGACAGCGATCACAGATACGCAGTATTTT
TRBJ1-4	TRBD1	TRBV28	.	CASGQGSGREKLFF	TGTGCCAGCGGACAGGGGTCAGGGCGGGAAAAACTGTTTTTT
TRBJ2-5	.	TRBV7-9	.	CASSPTDRILQETQYF	TGTGCCAGCAGCCCGACAGACAGAATCCTTCAAGAGACCCAGTACTTC
TRBJ2-1	.	TRBV5-5	few	CASSLAGETHNEQFF	TGTGCCAGCAGCTTGGCGGGAGAAACCCACAATGAGCAGTTCTTC
TRBJ2-3	.	TRBV9	once	CASSVEGISDTQYF	TGTGCCAGCAGCGTAGAAGGAATCTCAGATACGCAGTATTTT
TRBJ2-3	TRBD2	TRBV20-1	.	CSAPRILAGGPDTQYF	TGCAGTGCCCCCCGAATTCTAGCGGGGGGGCCAGATACGCAGTATTTT
TRBJ2-6	.	TRBV6-1	few	CASRKQGRVSGANVLTF	TGTGCCAGCAGGAAACAGGGAAGAGTCTCTGGGGCCAACGTCCTGACTTTC
TRBJ1-5	.	TRBV12-5	few	CASGYLARWGATLNQPQHF	TGTGCTAGTGGTTACTTAGCCCGGTGGGGGGCTACTCTGAATCAGCCCCAGCATTTT
TRBJ2-7	.	TRBV20-1	.	CSAREPGRPYEQYF	TGCAGTGCTAGAGAACCGGGGCGACCCTACGAGCAGTACTTC
TRBJ2-7	.	TRBV29-1	.	CSVRAVGSYEQYF	TGCAGCGTGCGAGCGGTAGGCTCCTACGAGCAGTACTTC
TRBJ1-5	.	TRBV2	.	CASSARVGDQPQHF	TGTGCCAGCAGTGCCAGGGTTGGGGATCAGCCCCAGCATTTT
TRBJ1-4	.	TRBV12-3/TRBV12-4	.	CASSQTLPGEKLFF	TGTGCCAGCAGCCAGACACTACCGGGGGAAAAACTGTTTTTT
TRBJ2-1	.	TRBV11-1	.	CASGGPYNVQFF	TGTGCCAGCGGGGGACCCTACAATGTGCAGTTCTTC
TRBJ2-7	.	TRBV4-3	.	CASSQDRLDTSFSYEQYF	TGCGCCAGCAGCCAAGATAGACTGGACACATCCTTCTCCTACGAGCAGTACTTC
TRBJ2-7	.	TRBV10-3	few	CAISEMTGSGPYEQYF	TGTGCCATCAGTGAAATGACAGGTTCAGGGCCCTACGAGCAGTACTTC
TRBJ2-2	.	TRBV7-2	few	CASSLALGPLNTGELFF	TGTGCCAGCAGCTTAGCGCTAGGGCCGCTTAACACCGGGGAGCTGTTTTTT
TRBJ2-3	TRBD2	TRBV5-5	few	CASSFPGGDTQYF	TGTGCCAGCAGCTTCCCGGGAGGCGATACGCAGTATTTT
TRBJ2-7	.	TRBV4-3	.	CASSQDFARGFSYEQYF	TGCGCCAGCAGCCAAGATTTTGCTAGGGGTTTTTCCTACGAGCAGTACTTC
TRBJ2-1	TRBD2	TRBV4-1	.	CASSQASGGLQFF	TGCGCCAGCAGCCAAGCTAGCGGGGGTCTACAGTTCTTC
TRBJ1-1	.	TRBV7-9	few	CASSLGVGNTEAFF	TGTGCCAGCAGCTTAGGGGTCGGGAACACTGAAGCTTTCTTT